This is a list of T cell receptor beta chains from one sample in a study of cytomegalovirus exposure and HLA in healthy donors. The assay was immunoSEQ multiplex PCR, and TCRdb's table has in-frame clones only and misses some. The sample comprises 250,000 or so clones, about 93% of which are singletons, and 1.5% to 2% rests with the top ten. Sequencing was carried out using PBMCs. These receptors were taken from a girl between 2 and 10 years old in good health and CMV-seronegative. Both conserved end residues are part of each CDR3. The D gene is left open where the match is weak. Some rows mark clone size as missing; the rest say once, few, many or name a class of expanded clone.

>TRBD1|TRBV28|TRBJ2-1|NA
CASSGTGGPGAYNEQFF
TGTGCCAGCAGTGGGACAGGTGGGCCTGGGGCCTACAATGAGCAGTTCTTC
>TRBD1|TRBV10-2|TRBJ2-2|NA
CASIWDSNTGELFF
TGCGCCAGCATCTGGGACAGCAACACCGGGGAGCTGTTTTTT
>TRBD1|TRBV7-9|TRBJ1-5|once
CASSLGTGEVNRPQHF
TGTGCCAGCAGCTTAGGCACAGGGGAGGTCAATCGGCCCCAGCATTTT
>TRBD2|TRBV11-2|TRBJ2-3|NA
CASSWTSVVTDTQYF
TGTGCCAGCAGCTGGACTAGCGTCGTCACAGATACGCAGTATTTT
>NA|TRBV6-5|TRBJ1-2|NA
CASSPGPGRGYTF
TGTGCCAGCAGTCCGGGCCCCGGGAGAGGCTACACCTTC
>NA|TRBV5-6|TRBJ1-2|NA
CASSTRGTGTNYGYTF
TGTGCCAGCAGCACTAGGGGTACAGGGACGAACTATGGCTACACCTTC
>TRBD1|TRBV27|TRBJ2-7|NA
CASSSTDRGSRYEQYF
TGTGCCAGCAGTTCGACCGACAGGGGGTCTCGCTACGAGCAGTACTTC
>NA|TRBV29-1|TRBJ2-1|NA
CSGGAPNEQFF
TGCAGCGGTGGGGCCCCCAATGAGCAGTTCTTC
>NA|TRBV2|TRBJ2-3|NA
CASSELAPSTDTQYF
TGTGCCAGCAGTGAACTAGCGCCTAGCACAGATACGCAGTATTTT
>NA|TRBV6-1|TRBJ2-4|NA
CASSVTGTLAKNIQYF
TGTGCCAGCAGTGTTACAGGGACCCTAGCCAAAAACATTCAGTACTTC
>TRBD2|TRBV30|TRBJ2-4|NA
CAWSPNGLAVQGGRAKNIQYF
TGTGCCTGGAGTCCCAACGGACTAGCGGTCCAGGGGGGTAGGGCCAAAAACATTCAGTACTTC
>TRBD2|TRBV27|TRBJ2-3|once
CASTPPPTSGPKADTQYF
TGTGCCAGCACCCCACCCCCCACTAGCGGGCCAAAGGCCGATACGCAGTATTTT
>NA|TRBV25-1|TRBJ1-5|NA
CASSEFRSGQPQHF
TGTGCCAGCAGTGAATTCAGGTCCGGTCAGCCCCAGCATTTT
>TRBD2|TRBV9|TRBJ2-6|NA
CASSVASGANSGANVLTF
TGTGCCAGCAGCGTAGCTAGCGGGGCCAACTCTGGGGCCAACGTCCTGACTTTC
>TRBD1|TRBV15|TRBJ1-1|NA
CATSRYRGTNTEAFF
TGTGCCACCAGCAGATACAGGGGAACGAACACTGAAGCTTTCTTT
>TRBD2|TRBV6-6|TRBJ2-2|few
CASSYSGGFNTGELFF
TGTGCCAGCAGTTACTCGGGGGGGTTCAACACCGGGGAGCTGTTTTTT
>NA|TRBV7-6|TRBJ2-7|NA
CASSPGQSGEQYF
TGTGCCAGCAGCCCAGGACAGTCGGGCGAGCAGTACTTC
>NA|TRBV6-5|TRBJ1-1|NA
CASSYSSVNTEAFF
TGTGCCAGCAGTTACTCCAGTGTGAACACTGAAGCTTTCTTT
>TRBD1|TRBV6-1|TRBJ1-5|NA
CASSAGGSVNNQPQHF
TGTGCCAGCAGTGCAGGGGGGTCCGTTAACAATCAGCCCCAGCATTTT
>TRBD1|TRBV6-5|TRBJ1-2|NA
CASSDRGDYGYTF
TGTGCCAGCAGTGACAGGGGGGACTATGGCTACACCTTC
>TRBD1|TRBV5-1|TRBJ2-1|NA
CASSWGTVSYNEQFF
TGCGCCAGCAGCTGGGGGACAGTCTCCTACAATGAGCAGTTCTTC
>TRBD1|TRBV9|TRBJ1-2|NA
CASSVGPGGNYGYTF
TGTGCCAGCAGCGTAGGCCCAGGGGGGAACTATGGCTACACCTTC
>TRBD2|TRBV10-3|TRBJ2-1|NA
CAITRTSGSHNEQFF
TGTGCCATCACCCGGACTAGCGGGAGCCACAATGAGCAGTTCTTC
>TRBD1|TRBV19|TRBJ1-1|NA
CASSIPTGRAEAFF
TGTGCCAGTAGTATACCGACAGGGAGAGCTGAAGCTTTCTTT
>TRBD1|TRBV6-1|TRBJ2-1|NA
CASRGQGEAYREQFF
TGTGCCAGCAGGGGACAGGGAGAGGCCTACCGGGAGCAGTTCTTC
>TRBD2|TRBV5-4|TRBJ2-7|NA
CASSWTSGRGGYEQYF
TGTGCCAGCAGCTGGACTAGCGGGAGAGGAGGCTACGAGCAGTACTTC
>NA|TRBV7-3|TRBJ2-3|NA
CASSLFPGSTDTQYF
TGTGCCAGCAGCTTATTCCCGGGGAGCACAGATACGCAGTATTTT
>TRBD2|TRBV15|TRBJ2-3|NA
CATSGRRLAGTDTQYF
TGTGCCACCAGCGGCCGGCGACTAGCGGGCACAGATACGCAGTATTTT
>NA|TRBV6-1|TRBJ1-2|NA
CASSEERGYTF
TGTGCCAGCAGTGAAGAAAGGGGGTACACCTTC
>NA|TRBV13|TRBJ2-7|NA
CASSFPGHSYEQYF
TGTGCCAGCAGCTTCCCGGGACACTCCTACGAGCAGTACTTC
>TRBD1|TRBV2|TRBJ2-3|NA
CASKGGEADTQYF
TGTGCCAGCAAAGGGGGCGAAGCAGATACGCAGTATTTT
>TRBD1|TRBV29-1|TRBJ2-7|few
CSAGTGSYEQYF
TGCAGCGCCGGGACAGGCTCCTACGAGCAGTACTTC
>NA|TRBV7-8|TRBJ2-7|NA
CASSITRGSEQYF
TGTGCCAGCAGCATTACGCGGGGTAGCGAGCAGTACTTC
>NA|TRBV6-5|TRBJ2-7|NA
CASSRRQATYEQYF
TGTGCCAGCAGTCGACGACAGGCCACTTACGAGCAGTACTTC
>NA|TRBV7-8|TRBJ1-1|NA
CASSLTPGGRTEAFF
TGTGCCAGCAGCCTCACTCCGGGGGGAAGGACTGAAGCTTTCTTT
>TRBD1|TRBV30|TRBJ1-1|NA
CAWRTGGREAFF
TGTGCCTGGAGGACAGGGGGCAGGGAAGCTTTCTTT
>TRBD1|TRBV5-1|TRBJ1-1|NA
CASSLKGAVNTEAFF
TGCGCCAGCAGCTTGAAGGGGGCAGTGAACACTGAAGCTTTCTTT
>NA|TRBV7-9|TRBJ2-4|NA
CASSGGGGNIQYF
TGTGCCAGCAGCGGGGGCGGGGGAAACATTCAGTACTTC
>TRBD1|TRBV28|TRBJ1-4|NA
CASSPRQGGSSNEKLFF
TGTGCCAGCAGCCCCAGGCAGGGGGGCTCGTCTAATGAAAAACTGTTTTTT